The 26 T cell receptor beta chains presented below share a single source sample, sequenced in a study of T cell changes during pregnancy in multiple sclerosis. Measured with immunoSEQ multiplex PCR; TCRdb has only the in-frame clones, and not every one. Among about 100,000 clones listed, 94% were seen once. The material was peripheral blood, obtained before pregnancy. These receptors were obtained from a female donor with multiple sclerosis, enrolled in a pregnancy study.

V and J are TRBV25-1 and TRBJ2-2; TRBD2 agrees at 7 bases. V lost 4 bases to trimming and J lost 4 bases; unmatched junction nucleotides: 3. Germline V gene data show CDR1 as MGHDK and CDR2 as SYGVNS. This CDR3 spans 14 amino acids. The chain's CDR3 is CASSGSGVTGELFF. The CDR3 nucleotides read TGTGCCAGCAGTGGGAGCGGGGTCACCGGGGAGCTGTTTTTT.

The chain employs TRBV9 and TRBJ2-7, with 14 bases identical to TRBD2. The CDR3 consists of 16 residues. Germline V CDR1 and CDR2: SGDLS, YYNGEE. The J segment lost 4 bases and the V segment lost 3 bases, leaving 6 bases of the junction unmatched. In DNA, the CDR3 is TGTGCCAGCAGCGAGGGACTAGCGGGAGAGTTATACGAGCAGTACTTC. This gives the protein CASSEGLAGELYEQYF. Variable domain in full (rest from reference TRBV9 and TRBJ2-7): DSGVTQTPKHLITATGQRVTLRCSPRSGDLSVYWYQQSLDQGLQFLIQYYNGEERAKGNILERFSAQQFPDLHSELNLSSLELGDSALYFCASSEGLAGELYEQYFGPGTRLTVT.

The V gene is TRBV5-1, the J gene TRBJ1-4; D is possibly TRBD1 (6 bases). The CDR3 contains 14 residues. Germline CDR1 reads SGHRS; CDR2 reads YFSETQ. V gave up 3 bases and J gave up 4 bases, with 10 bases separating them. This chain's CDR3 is CASSSGQDNEKLFF. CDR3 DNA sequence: TGCGCCAGCAGCTCGGGACAAGATAATGAAAAACTGTTTTTT.

CDR3 in amino acids: CASSLVGVANEKLFF. DNA of the CDR3: TGTGCCAGCAGCTTGGTAGGGGTGGCTAATGAAAAACTGTTTTTT. V is TRBV5-6 and J is TRBJ1-4, with D perhaps TRBD1 (5 bases). Trimming pared 0 bases from V and 3 bases from J, leaving 9 bases between. Germline values: CDR1 SGHDT, CDR2 YYEEEE. CDR3 length equals 15 residues.

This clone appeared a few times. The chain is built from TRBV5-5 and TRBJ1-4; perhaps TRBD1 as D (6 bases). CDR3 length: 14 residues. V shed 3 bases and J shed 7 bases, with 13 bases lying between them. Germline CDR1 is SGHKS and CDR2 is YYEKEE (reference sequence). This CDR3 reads CASSSMQGSEKLFF. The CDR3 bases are TGTGCCAGCAGCTCTATGCAGGGGAGTGAAAAACTGTTTTTT.

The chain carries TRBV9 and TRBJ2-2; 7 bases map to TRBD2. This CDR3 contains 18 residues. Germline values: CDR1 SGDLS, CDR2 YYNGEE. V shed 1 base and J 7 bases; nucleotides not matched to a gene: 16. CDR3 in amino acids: CASSVRGMVGGSSGELFF. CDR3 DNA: TGTGCCAGCAGCGTACGGGGGATGGTGGGAGGGTCAAGCGGGGAGCTGTTTTTT.

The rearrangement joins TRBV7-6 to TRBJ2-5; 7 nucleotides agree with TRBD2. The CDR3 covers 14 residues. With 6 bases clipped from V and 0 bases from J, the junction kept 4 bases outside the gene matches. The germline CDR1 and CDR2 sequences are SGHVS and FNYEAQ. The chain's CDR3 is CASRLAVYQETQYF. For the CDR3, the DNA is TGTGCCAGCAGGCTAGCGGTGTACCAAGAGACCCAGTACTTC.

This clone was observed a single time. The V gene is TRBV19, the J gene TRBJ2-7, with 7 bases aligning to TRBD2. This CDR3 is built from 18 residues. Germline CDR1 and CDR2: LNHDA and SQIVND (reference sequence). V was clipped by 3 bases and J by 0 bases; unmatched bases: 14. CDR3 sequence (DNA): TGTGCCAGTAGTATTTACCGTGGGGCTAGCGGAGACTCCTACGAGCAGTACTTC. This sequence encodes CASSIYRGASGDSYEQYF.

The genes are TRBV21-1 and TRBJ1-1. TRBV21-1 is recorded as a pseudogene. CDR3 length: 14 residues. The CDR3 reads CASSKGGGQTEAFF. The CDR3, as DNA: TGTGCCAGCAGCAAAGGGGGGGGGCAGACTGAAGCTTTCTTT.

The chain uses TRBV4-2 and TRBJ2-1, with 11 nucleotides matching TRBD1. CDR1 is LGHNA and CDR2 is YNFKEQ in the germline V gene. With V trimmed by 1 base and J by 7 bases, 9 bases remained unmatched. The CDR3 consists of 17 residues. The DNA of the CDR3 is TGTGCCAGCAGCCAAGGATTGGTGGGACAGGGGGTAAATGAGCAGTTCTTC. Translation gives CASSQGLVGQGVNEQFF.

The DNA of the CDR3 is TGTGCCAGCAGACACTATTCCGGGACAGGGGGCGGCGAGCAGTACTTC. This encodes CASRHYSGTGGGEQYF. The chain recombines TRBV5-6 with TRBJ2-7; TRBD1 matches at 12 bases. CDR1 SGHDT and CDR2 YYEEEE come from the germline V gene. The CDR3 runs 16 residues. After removal of 5 bases from V and 6 bases from J, the junction contained 12 bases not matched to a gene.

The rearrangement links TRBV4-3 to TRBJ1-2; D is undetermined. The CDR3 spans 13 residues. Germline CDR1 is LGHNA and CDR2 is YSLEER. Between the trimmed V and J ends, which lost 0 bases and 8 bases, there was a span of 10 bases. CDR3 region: CASSQDTARGYTF. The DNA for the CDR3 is TGCGCCAGCAGCCAAGATACCGCGCGGGGCTACACCTTC.

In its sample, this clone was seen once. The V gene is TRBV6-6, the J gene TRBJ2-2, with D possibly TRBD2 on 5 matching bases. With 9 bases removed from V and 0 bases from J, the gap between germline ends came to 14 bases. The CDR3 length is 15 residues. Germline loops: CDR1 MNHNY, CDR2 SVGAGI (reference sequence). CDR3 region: CASCPGRANTGELFF. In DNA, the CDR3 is TGTGCCAGTTGCCCGGGGAGAGCGAACACCGGGGAGCTGTTTTTT.

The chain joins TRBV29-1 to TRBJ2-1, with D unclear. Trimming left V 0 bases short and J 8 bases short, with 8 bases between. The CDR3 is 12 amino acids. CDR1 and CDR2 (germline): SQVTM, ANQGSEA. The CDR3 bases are TGCAGCGTTGAAGATTCCAGCGATGAGCAGTTCTTC. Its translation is CSVEDSSDEQFF.

The CDR3 sequence: CASSETRRGYEQYF. CDR3 coding DNA: TGTGCCAGCAGTGAGACCCGGAGGGGCTACGAGCAGTACTTC. The chain couples TRBV6-1 to TRBJ2-7; TRBD2 is a possible D gene (6 bases). The CDR3 sequence is 14 residues long. V lost 3 bases and J 3 bases, leaving 12 bases between the germline ends. Germline-derived CDR1 and CDR2 are MNHNS and SASEGT.

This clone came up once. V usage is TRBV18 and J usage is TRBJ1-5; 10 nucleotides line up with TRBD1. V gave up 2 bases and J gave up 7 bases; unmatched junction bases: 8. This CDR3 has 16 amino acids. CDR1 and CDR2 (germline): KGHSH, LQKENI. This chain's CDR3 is CASSPSDRGRGQPQHF. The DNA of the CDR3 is TGTGCCAGCTCACCAAGCGACAGGGGGCGGGGACAGCCCCAGCATTTT. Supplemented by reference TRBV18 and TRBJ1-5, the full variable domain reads NAGVMQNPRHLVRRRGQEARLRCSPMKGHSHVYWYRQLPEEGLKFMVYLQKENIIDESGMPKERFSAEFPKEGPSILRIQQVVRGDSAAYFCASSPSDRGRGQPQHFGDGTRLSIL.

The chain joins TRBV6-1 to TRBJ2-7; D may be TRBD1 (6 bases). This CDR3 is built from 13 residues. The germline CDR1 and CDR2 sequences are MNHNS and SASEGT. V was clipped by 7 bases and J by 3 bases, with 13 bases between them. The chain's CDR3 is CASTLGQSYEQYF. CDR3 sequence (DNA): TGTGCCAGCACCCTAGGACAGAGCTACGAGCAGTACTTC.

The CDR3 reads CAWSSGGGLGYTF. CDR3 DNA sequence: TGTGCCTGGAGTTCAGGGGGCGGATTAGGCTACACCTTC. The rearrangement uses TRBV30 and TRBJ1-2; 8 positions match TRBD1. The CDR3 consists of 13 residues. V gave up 2 bases and J gave up 8 bases; unmatched junction bases: 7. The germline V gene has CDR1 GTSNPN and CDR2 SVGIG (reference sequence).

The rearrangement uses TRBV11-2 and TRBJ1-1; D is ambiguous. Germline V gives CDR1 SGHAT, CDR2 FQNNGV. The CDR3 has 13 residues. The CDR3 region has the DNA TGTAAACAGAGGGAACAAGATGACACTGAAGCTTTCTTT. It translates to CKQREQDDTEAFF. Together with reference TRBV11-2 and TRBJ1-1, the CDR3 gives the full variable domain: EAGVAQSPRYKIIEKRQSVAFWCNPISGHATLYWYQQILGQGPKLLIQFQNNGVVDDSQLPKDRFSAERLKGVDSTLKIQPAKLEDSAVYLCKQREQDDTEAFFGQGTRLTVV.

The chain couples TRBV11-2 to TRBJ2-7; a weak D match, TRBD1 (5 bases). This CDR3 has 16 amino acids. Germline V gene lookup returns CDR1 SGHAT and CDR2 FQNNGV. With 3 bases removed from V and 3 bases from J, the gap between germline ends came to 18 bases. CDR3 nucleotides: TGTGCCAGCAGCTTTTTCCATGAGACAGACCTCTACGAGCAGTACTTC. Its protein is CASSFFHETDLYEQYF.

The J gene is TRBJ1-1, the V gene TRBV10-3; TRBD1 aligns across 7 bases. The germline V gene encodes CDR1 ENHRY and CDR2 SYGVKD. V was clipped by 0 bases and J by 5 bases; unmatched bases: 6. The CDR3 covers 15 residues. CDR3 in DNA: TGTGCCATCAGTGAGTCGTTTACAGGGGTGACTGAAGCTTTCTTT. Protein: CAISESFTGVTEAFF.

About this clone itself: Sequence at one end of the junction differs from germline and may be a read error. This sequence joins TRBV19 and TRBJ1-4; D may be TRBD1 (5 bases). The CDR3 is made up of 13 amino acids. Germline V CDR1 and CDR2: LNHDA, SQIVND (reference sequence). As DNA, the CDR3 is TGTGCCAGTAGTATACAACCTGCCGCGGGACTCTCATTT. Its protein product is CASSIQPAAGLSF.

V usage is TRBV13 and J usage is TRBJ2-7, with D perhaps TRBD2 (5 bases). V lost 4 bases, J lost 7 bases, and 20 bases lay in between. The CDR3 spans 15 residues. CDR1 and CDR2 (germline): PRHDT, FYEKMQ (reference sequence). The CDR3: CASSYGLPGGEEQYF. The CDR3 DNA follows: TGTGCCAGCAGCTACGGACTCCCCGGAGGAGAAGAGCAGTACTTC.

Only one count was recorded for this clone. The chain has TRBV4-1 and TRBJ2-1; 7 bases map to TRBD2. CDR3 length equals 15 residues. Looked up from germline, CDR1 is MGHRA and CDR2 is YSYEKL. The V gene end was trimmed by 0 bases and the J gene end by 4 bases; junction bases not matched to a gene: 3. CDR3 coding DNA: TGCGCCAGCAGCCAAGAACAGCGGGAATACAATGAGCAGTTCTTC. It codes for CASSQEQREYNEQFF.

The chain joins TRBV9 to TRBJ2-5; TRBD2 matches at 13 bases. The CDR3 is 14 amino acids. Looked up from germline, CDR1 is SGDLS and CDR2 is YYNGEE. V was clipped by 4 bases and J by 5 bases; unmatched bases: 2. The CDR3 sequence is CASSLLAGGETQYF. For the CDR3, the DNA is TGTGCCAGCAGCCTACTAGCGGGAGGGGAGACCCAGTACTTC.

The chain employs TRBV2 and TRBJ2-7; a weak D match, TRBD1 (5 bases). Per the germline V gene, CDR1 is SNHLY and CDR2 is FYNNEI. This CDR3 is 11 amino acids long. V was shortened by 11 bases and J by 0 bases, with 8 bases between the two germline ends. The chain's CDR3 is CACQGSYEQYF. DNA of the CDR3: TGTGCCTGCCAGGGCTCCTACGAGCAGTACTTC.